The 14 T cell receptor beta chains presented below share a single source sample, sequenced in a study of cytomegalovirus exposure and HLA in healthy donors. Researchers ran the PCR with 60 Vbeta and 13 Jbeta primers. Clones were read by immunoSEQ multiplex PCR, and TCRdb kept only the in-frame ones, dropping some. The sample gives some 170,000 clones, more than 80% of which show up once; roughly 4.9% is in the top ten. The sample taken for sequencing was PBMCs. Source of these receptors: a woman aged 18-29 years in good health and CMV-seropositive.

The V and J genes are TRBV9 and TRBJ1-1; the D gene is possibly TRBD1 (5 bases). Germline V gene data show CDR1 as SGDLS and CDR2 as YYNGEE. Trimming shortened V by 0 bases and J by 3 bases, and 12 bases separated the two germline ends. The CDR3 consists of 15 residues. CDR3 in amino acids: CASSVGRRDYTEAFF. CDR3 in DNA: TGTGCCAGCAGCGTAGGGAGGAGGGACTACACTGAAGCTTTCTTT.

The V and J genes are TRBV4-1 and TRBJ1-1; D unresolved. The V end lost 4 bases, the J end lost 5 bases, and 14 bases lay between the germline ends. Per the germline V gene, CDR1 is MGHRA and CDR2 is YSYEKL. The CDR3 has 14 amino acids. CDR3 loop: CASSRLVQFTEAFF. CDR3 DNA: TGCGCCAGCAGCCGCCTAGTTCAATTTACTGAAGCTTTCTTT.

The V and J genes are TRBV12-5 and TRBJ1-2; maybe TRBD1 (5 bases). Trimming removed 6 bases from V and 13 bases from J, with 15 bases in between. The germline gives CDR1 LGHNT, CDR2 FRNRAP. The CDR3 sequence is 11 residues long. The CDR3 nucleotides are TGTGCTAGTGGCTCTTTAGGGGCGCCCACCTTC. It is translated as CASGSLGAPTF.

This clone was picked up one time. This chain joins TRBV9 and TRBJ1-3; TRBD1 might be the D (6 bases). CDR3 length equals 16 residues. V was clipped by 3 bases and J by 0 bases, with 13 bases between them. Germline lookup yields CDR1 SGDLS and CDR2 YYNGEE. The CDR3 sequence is CASSGGGSSSGNTIYF. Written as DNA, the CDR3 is TGTGCCAGCAGCGGAGGGGGATCGAGCTCTGGAAACACCATATATTTT.

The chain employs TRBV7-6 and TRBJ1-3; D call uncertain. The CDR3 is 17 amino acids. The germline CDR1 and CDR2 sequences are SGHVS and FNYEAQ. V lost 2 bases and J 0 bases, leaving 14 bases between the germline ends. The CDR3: CASSLLGPGSSGNTIYF. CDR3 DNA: TGTGCCAGCAGCTTATTAGGCCCGGGGAGCTCTGGAAACACCATATATTTT.

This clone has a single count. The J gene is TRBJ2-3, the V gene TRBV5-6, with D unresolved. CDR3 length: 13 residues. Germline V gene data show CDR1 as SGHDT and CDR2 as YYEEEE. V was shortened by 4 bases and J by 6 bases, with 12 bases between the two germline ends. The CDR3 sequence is CASSPPVEDTQYF. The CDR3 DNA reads TGTGCCAGCAGCCCCCCGGTCGAGGATACGCAGTATTTT.

The DNA of the CDR3 is TGTGCCAGTAGTACGGGACAGTACACTGAAGCTTTCTTT. Encoded protein: CASSTGQYTEAFF. This chain joins TRBV19 and TRBJ1-1; 7 nucleotides agree with TRBD1. The CDR3 runs to 13 residues. CDR1 and CDR2 from the germline V gene are LNHDA and SQIVND (reference sequence). V was clipped by 4 bases and J by 3 bases; unmatched bases: 2. Full variable domain (outside the CDR3, taken from reference TRBV19 and TRBJ1-1): DGGITQSPKYLFRKEGQNVTLSCEQNLNHDAMYWYRQDPGQGLRLIYYSQIVNDFQKGDIAEGYSVSREKKESFPLTVTSAQKNPTAFYLCASSTGQYTEAFFGQGTRLTVV.

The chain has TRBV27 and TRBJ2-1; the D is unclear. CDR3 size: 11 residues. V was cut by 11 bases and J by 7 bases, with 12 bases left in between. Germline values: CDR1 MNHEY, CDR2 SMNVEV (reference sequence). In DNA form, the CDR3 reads TGTGCCCCCCCGGCGGATAATGAGCAGTTCTTC. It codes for CAPPADNEQFF.

The CDR3 region is CASRQRSGGPGELFF. Here the CDR3 DNA reads TGTGCCAGCAGACAACGAAGCGGGGGGCCCGGGGAGCTGTTTTTT. The V and J genes are TRBV7-8 and TRBJ2-2, with 9 bases that match TRBD2. The CDR3 sequence is 15 residues long. The germline V gene encodes CDR1 SGHVS and CDR2 FQNEAQ. The V segment lost 6 bases and the J segment 6 bases; nucleotides outside the gene matches: 8.

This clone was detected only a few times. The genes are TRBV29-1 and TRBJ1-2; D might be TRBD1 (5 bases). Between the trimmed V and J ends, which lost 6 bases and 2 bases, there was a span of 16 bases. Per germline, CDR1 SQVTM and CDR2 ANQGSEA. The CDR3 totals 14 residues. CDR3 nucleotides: TGCAGCGTGTTGGGGCGGGGCGACAACTATGGCTACACCTTC. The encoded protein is CSVLGRGDNYGYTF.

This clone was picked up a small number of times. The CDR3 bases are TGTGCCAGCAGAGTCACCGGCGGGGGGGATACGCAGTATTTT. Amino acid sequence: CASRVTGGGDTQYF. The chain couples TRBV2 to TRBJ2-3; 8 bases are shared with TRBD2. Trimming took 6 bases from V and 6 from J; bases not matched to a gene: 8. The CDR3 totals 14 residues. The germline CDR1 and CDR2 sequences are SNHLY and FYNNEI.

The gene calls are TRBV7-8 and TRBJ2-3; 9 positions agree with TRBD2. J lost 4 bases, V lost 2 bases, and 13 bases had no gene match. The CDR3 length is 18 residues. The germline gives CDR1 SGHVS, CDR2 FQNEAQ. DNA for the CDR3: TGTGCCAGCAGCTTACAGATCGGCGGGGGGGCCTCGGCAGATACGCAGTATTTT. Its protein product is CASSLQIGGGASADTQYF. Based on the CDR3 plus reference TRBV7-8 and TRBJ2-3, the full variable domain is GAGVSQSPRYKVAKRGQDVALRCDPISGHVSLFWYQQALGQGPEFLTYFQNEAQLDKSGLPSDRFFAERPEGSVSTLKIQRTQQEDSAVYLCASSLQIGGGASADTQYFGPGTRLTVL.

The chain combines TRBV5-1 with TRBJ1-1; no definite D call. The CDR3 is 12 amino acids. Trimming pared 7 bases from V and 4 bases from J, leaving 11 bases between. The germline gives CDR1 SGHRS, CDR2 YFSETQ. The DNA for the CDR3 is TGCGCCAGCGACGCGGGCGGCACTGAAGCTTTCTTT. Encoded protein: CASDAGGTEAFF.

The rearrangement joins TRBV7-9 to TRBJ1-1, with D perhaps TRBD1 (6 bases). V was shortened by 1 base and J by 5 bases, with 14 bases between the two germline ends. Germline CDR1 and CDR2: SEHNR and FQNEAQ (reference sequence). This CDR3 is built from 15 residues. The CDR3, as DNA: TGTGCCAGCAGCTTAGTGCGTGGGCAGGGGACTGAAGCTTTCTTT. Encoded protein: CASSLVRGQGTEAFF.